Following are 7 T cell receptor beta chains from one sample sequenced in a study of shared clonotypes between healthy human individuals. This table comes from immunoSEQ multiplex PCR, and its TCRdb copy is limited to in-frame clones, with some not included. This sample has millions of clones, with around 90% found just once. Sequenced: naive CD4+ T cells sorted from blood. Documented subset: CD45RA+ positively selected. Receptors were obtained from a man younger than 30 in good health.

The J gene is TRBJ1-5, the V gene TRBV5-6; the match to TRBD1 covers 9 bases. The germline V gene has CDR1 SGHDT and CDR2 YYEEEE. The CDR3 has 15 residues. Trimming at V came to 1 base and at J to 10 bases, leaving 9 bases not matched to a gene. Here the CDR3 reads CASSLRDREQIPQHF. The CDR3 region has the DNA TGTGCCAGCAGCTTGAGGGACAGGGAGCAAATACCCCAGCATTTT.

In regard to this clone: Other nucleotide sequences in the sample specify the same CDR3. The V call is TRBV30, the J call TRBJ2-5; D is unresolved. This CDR3 comprises 11 residues. From germline, CDR1 is GTSNPN and CDR2 SVGIG (reference sequence). Trimming took off 3 bases at V and 5 bases at J, with 7 bases between the two ends. Here the CDR3 DNA reads TGTGCCTGGAGAGAGGAGGAGACCCAGTACTTC. Translated: CAWREEETQYF.

The V gene is TRBV18, the J gene TRBJ2-2, with TRBD1 as a possible D gene (6 bases). Germline CDR1 reads KGHSH; CDR2 reads LQKENI. Trimming pared 6 bases from V and 4 bases from J, leaving 9 bases between. There are 13 residues in the CDR3. DNA of the CDR3: TGTGCCAGCTCCGGACAGCCCACCGGGGAGCTGTTTTTT. Its translation: CASSGQPTGELFF. Full variable domain (remainder filled in from reference TRBV18 and TRBJ2-2): NAGVMQNPRHLVRRRGQEARLRCSPMKGHSHVYWYRQLPEEGLKFMVYLQKENIIDESGMPKERFSAEFPKEGPSILRIQQVVRGDSAAYFCASSGQPTGELFFGEGSRLTVL.

The chain joins TRBV12-2 to TRBJ1-2. TRBV12-2 is described as a pseudogene. The length of the CDR3 is 12 residues. Here the CDR3 reads CCQVQDCYGYTF. The CDR3 nucleotides read TGCTGCCAAGTACAGGACTGCTATGGCTACACCTTC.

V and J are TRBV11-1 and TRBJ1-4; 9 bases match TRBD1. This CDR3 comprises 12 residues. CDR1 SGHAT and CDR2 FQDESV come from the germline V gene (reference sequence). Trimming at V came to 4 bases and at J to 13 bases, leaving 4 bases not matched to a gene. The CDR3 reads CASSSGTGRLFF. The CDR3 bases are TGTGCCAGCAGCTCAGGGACAGGGCGACTGTTTTTT.

The chain carries TRBV2 and TRBJ1-5; D gene uncertain. The ends were cut back, 0 bases at V and 9 bases at J, with 9 bases in the middle. There are 13 residues in the CDR3. The germline V gene has CDR1 SNHLY and CDR2 FYNNEI. In nucleotides, the CDR3 is TGTGCCAGCAGTGAAGCCCTGGGTGTGCCCCAGCATTTT. This translates into CASSEALGVPQHF.

V gene TRBV18 combines with J gene TRBJ1-1; D gene uncertain. Germline V CDR1 and CDR2: KGHSH, LQKENI. Trimming shortened V by 4 bases and J by 5 bases, and 11 bases separated the two germline ends. The CDR3 covers 13 residues. The CDR3 here is CASSHGEVTEAFF. The CDR3 DNA is TGTGCCAGCTCACACGGAGAGGTAACTGAAGCTTTCTTT.